This entry features one TCR beta chain sequence. The antigen is unknown. The sample is drawn from a study of T cell repertoires in cytomegalovirus infection. Study-wide points: The cumulative frequency of public TCR beta families distinguished individuals who carried CMV together with the relevant HLA.

Per the germline V gene, CDR1 is MGHRA and CDR2 is YSYEKL. J lost 0 bases, V lost 4 bases, and 14 bases had no gene match. The CDR3 runs to 19 residues. TCRdb re-called the reads through MiXCR, storing one row per CDR3 protein. The table lists roughly 860,000 distinct CDR3 sequences, about 31% of them singletons. The chain joins TRBV4-1 to TRBJ2-3, with TRBD2 matching over 9 bases. This TCR was sampled from a human donor in good health (CMV status not recorded). Some clones in this sample may be carry-over from other donors' samples. The sample was cultured CD8+ T cells from PBMCs, taken from culture after CMV antigen stimulation. The CDR3 loop is CASSPLIAGVLSSTDTQYF. The DNA of the CDR3 is TGCGCCAGCAGCCCTTTAATAGCGGGGGTCCTCTCTAGCACAGATACGCAGTATTTT.